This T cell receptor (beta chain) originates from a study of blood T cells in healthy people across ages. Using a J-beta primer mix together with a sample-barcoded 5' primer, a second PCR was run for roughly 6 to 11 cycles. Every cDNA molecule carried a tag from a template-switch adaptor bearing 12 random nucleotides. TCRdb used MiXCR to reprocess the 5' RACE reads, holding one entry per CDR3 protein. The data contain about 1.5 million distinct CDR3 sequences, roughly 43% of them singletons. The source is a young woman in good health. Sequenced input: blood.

The DNA for the CDR3 is TGTGCCAGCAGTCGCGACAGGGTCGGAAAACTGTTTTTT. It specifies CASSRDRVGKLFF. The rearrangement uses TRBV28 and TRBJ1-4; 7 nucleotides align to TRBD1. Per the germline V gene, CDR1 is MDHEN and CDR2 is SYDVKM. With V trimmed by 5 bases and J by 10 bases, 7 bases remained unmatched. This CDR3 spans 13 amino acids.